These T cell receptor beta chains were read from a single sample in a study of T-cell reconstitution after alpha-beta-depleted transplantation in children. TCRdb processed the PCR reads anew with MiXCR; each CDR3 protein has one entry. Of around 140,000 distinct CDR3 sequences listed, around 10% are singletons. The sample consisted of PBMCs, mostly from graft donor cells, taken 180 days after TCRalphabeta/CD19-depleted stem cell transplant. All receptors derive from a female patient aged 2 to 10 who had a stem cell transplant for congenital amegakaryocytic thrombocytopenia, so the T cells may come from the graft donor. Each CDR3 is given without its conserved first and last residue. Expanded clones get a size class; other rows say once, few or many, or leave the size out.

clone size	V gene	CDR3 length	J gene	CDR3 protein
many	TRBV7-9	14	TRBJ2-1	ASSPWVASGYNEQF
many	TRBV29-1	11	TRBJ2-2	SVELDSTGELF
many	TRBV20-1	9	TRBJ2-2	SASLRRELF
many	TRBV5-1	12	TRBJ2-5	ASSLRTDQETQY
many	TRBV28	14	TRBJ2-7	ASSSPASGSSYEQY
many	TRBV5-1	13	TRBJ2-5	ASSLLGLVRETQY
few	TRBV12-3/TRBV12-4	16	TRBJ1-1	TSGPRITGQLSIGAAF
few	TRBV28	10	TRBJ2-1	ASTLVGGEQF
many	TRBV6-2/TRBV6-3	10	TRBJ1-5	ASSGPQEPQH
few	TRBV19	14	TRBJ1-5	ASSTKRTGISQPQH
many	TRBV20-1	12	TRBJ2-7	SASKFWVSYEQY
few	TRBV6-1	14	TRBJ1-5	ASRGWGAASNQPQH
few	TRBV7-6	13	TRBJ1-3	ASSLVARVGNTIY
few	TRBV6-2/TRBV6-3	13	TRBJ1-5	ASSTQGRGNQPQH
many	TRBV6-1	14	TRBJ2-6	ASRWGYNSGANVLT
many	TRBV6-5	13	TRBJ2-5	ASSYTGTGRETQY
few	TRBV7-9	11	TRBJ2-7	ASSRSSIDEQY
many	TRBV11-2	11	TRBJ1-4	ASNGQGNEKLF
many	TRBV6-2/TRBV6-3	12	TRBJ2-5	ASSFADYQETQY
few	TRBV5-6	12	TRBJ2-5	ASSLGQRQETQY
few	TRBV5-1	12	TRBJ1-4	ASSLPGLGEKLF
few	TRBV19	14	TRBJ1-5	ASSPRRAVNNQPQH
many	TRBV4-2	14	TRBJ2-1	ASSQGMAAPYNEQF
many	TRBV7-9	12	TRBJ2-2	ASSLPLSTGELF
many	TRBV7-2	13	TRBJ2-7	ASSLLASDSYEQY
many	TRBV4-1	13	TRBJ2-5	ASSQVERGQETQY
few	TRBV5-6	13	TRBJ2-7	ASSLAGTPKSTQY
few	TRBV4-1	11	TRBJ2-1	ASRGGAYNEQF
many	TRBV7-3	10	TRBJ2-3	ASSLKGDTQY
NA	TRBV12-3/TRBV12-4	12	TRBJ2-5	ASRSVAGAETKY
NA	TRBV7-2	13	TRBJ2-3	ASSLRTGRLDTQY
NA	TRBV5-1	14	TRBJ2-1	ASSRTSGAYYNEQF
many	TRBV5-1	11	TRBJ2-3	ASSLEGVHTQY
NA	TRBV7-6	14	TRBJ2-1	ASSPGGRGWFNEQF
few	TRBV5-6	10	TRBJ2-3	ASSFLGDTQY
many	TRBV5-1	13	TRBJ1-4	ASSPAGRTNEKLF
many	TRBV7-2	11	TRBJ2-3	ASSLVVTDTQY
few	TRBV20-1	12	TRBJ2-5	SARLAANLETQY
few	TRBV5-4	13	TRBJ1-1	ASSPFPPGDTEAF
few	TRBV20-1	13	TRBJ2-7	SALPDTGGGYEQY